What follows describes a single TCR beta chain. These data come from a study of tumor-infiltrating lymphocytes in localized non-small cell lung cancer. The data were produced by immunoSEQ multiplex PCR, yet TCRdb's version contains in-frame clones alone and is incomplete. The data contain tens of thousands of clones, about 80% of them singletons. Germline loops: CDR1 KGHSH, CDR2 LQKENI. The CDR3 consists of 16 residues. With V trimmed by 3 bases and J by 5 bases, 9 bases remained unmatched. The sequenced material came from lung tumor tissue. The origin of this receptor is a human donor with non-small cell lung cancer. The V gene is TRBV18, the J gene TRBJ1-5; 8 bases fit TRBD1. The CDR3 spells CASSPGQGRGDQPQHF. CDR3 nucleotides: TGTGCCAGCTCACCTGGACAGGGACGAGGTGATCAGCCCCAGCATTTT. The entire variable domain, with the rest obtained from reference TRBV18 and TRBJ1-5, is as follows: NAGVMQNPRHLVRRRGQEARLRCSPMKGHSHVYWYRQLPEEGLKFMVYLQKENIIDESGMPKERFSAEFPKEGPSILRIQQVVRGDSAAYFCASSPGQGRGDQPQHFGDGTRLSIL.